These 27 T cell receptor beta chains originate from one sample sequenced in a study of shared clonotypes between healthy human individuals. Profiled with immunoSEQ multiplex PCR; TCRdb holds only in-frame clones, not every one. The data contain approximately 1.4 million clones, 95% to 99% of them seen just once; the ten biggest clones take up roughly 0.45%. The material sequenced was naive CD4+ T cells sorted from blood. Noted subset: CD45RA+ positively selected. The receptors originated from a man aged 25 to 40 in good health.

The chain employs TRBV25-1 and TRBJ1-4, with D possibly matching TRBD1 (5 bases). Germline V gene lookup returns CDR1 MGHDK and CDR2 SYGVNS. Trimming removed 1 base at V and 8 bases at J, with 11 bases between. CDR3 size: 14 residues. This chain's CDR3 is CASSESWGSEKLFF. The CDR3 DNA sequence: TGTGCCAGCAGTGAATCGTGGGGGAGCGAAAAACTGTTTTTT.

The chain is built from TRBV7-7 and TRBJ2-7; D remains ambiguous. The V end was cut by 5 bases, the J end by 1 base, with 9 bases between. The germline V gene encodes CDR1 SSHAT and CDR2 FNYEAQ (reference sequence). This CDR3 has 13 amino acids. This CDR3 is CASSPDGSYEQYF. CDR3 nucleotides: TGTGCCAGCAGCCCAGACGGATCCTACGAGCAGTACTTC. Full variable domain (missing parts from reference TRBV7-7 and TRBJ2-7): GAGVSQSPRYKVTKRGQDVTLRCDPISSHATLYWYQQALGQGPEFLTYFNYEAQPDKSGLPSDRFSAERPEGSISTLTIQRTEQRDSAMYRCASSPDGSYEQYFGPGTRLTVT.

The genes are TRBV7-2 and TRBJ2-4; D is possibly TRBD1 (5 bases). The germline V and J ends were trimmed by 2 bases and 10 bases, with 9 bases remaining between them. CDR3 length equals 12 residues. Looked up from germline, CDR1 is SGHTA and CDR2 is FQGNSA. As DNA, the CDR3 is TGTGCCAGCAGCTTATCCCCAGGGATTCAGTACTTC. Residues: CASSLSPGIQYF.

The rearrangement joins TRBV6-1 to TRBJ2-7; the D call may be TRBD1 or TRBD2 (6 bases each). CDR3 length: 14 residues. With 4 bases removed from V and 6 bases from J, the gap between germline ends came to 16 bases. Germline loops: CDR1 MNHNS, CDR2 SASEGT. CDR3 nucleotide sequence: TGTGCCAGCAGTGCAGGGCCGGGGGCCGGCGAGCAGTACTTC. Residues: CASSAGPGAGEQYF.

This chain connects TRBV4-3 to TRBJ2-1; TRBD2 matches at 11 bases. The junction had 7 bases not matched to a gene; V was cut back by 4 bases and J by 5 bases. The CDR3 has 16 residues. Germline CDR1 is LGHNA and CDR2 is YSLEER. The chain's CDR3 is CASSPLGGLADNEQFF. The CDR3 nucleotides are TGCGCCAGCAGCCCTCTGGGGGGACTAGCGGACAATGAGCAGTTCTTC.

The rearrangement links TRBV18 to TRBJ2-7, with a possible D match to TRBD1 (5 bases). The V end was cut by 4 bases, the J end by 6 bases, with 16 bases between. The V gene's germline CDR1 is KGHSH and CDR2 LQKENI. This CDR3 region has 14 residues. The DNA for the CDR3 is TGTGCCAGCTCACTAAAGGGGCCCGTCTCCGAGCAGTACTTC. Translated, it gives CASSLKGPVSEQYF.

The chain couples TRBV28 to TRBJ2-7; 10 bases fit TRBD2. The germline V gene has CDR1 MDHEN and CDR2 SYDVKM. Trimming removed 7 bases from V and 2 bases from J; junction bases left unmatched: 5. The CDR3 runs to 14 residues. CDR3 nucleotides: TGTGCCAGCACCCTAAGCGGGAGGGCCTACGAGCAGTACTTC. This gives the protein CASTLSGRAYEQYF. Supplemented by reference TRBV28 and TRBJ2-7, the full variable domain reads DVKVTQSSRYLVKRTGEKVFLECVQDMDHENMFWYRQDPGLGLRLIYFSYDVKMKEKGDIPEGYSVSREKKERFSLILESASTNQTSMYLCASTLSGRAYEQYFGPGTRLTVT.

The CDR3 here is CAWSRHLMNTEAFF. Written as DNA, the CDR3 is TGTGCCTGGAGTCGACACTTAATGAACACTGAAGCTTTCTTT. The chain carries TRBV30 and TRBJ1-1; D gene ambiguous. V was shortened by 2 bases and J by 0 bases, with 10 bases between the two germline ends. CDR3 length: 14 amino acids. Germline V gene data show CDR1 as GTSNPN and CDR2 as SVGIG (reference sequence).

This clone has a single count. Other DNA sequences of this sample code for an identical CDR3. V is TRBV2 and J is TRBJ2-7; 7 positions match TRBD1. V gave up 6 bases and J gave up 3 bases; unmatched junction bases: 5. The CDR3 extends over 13 amino acids. Looked up from germline, CDR1 is SNHLY and CDR2 is FYNNEI. CDR3 residues: CASSRDRSYEQYF. The CDR3 DNA is TGTGCCAGCAGCCGGGACAGAAGCTACGAGCAGTACTTC.

The chain couples TRBV7-2 to TRBJ2-7; possibly TRBD2 for D (5 bases). CDR1 and CDR2 (germline): SGHTA, FQGNSA. CDR3 length equals 12 residues. Deletions cut 3 bases from V and 5 bases from J, with 8 bases between. CDR3 sequence reads: CASSFGIDEQYF. The CDR3 bases are TGTGCCAGCAGCTTCGGGATCGACGAGCAGTACTTC.

This clone was seen just once. The rearrangement links TRBV7-2 to TRBJ2-3, with D unresolved. V lost 5 bases to trimming and J lost 6 bases, with 15 bases between them. CDR1 and CDR2 (germline): SGHTA, FQGNSA. CDR3 length: 14 residues. CDR3 in amino acids: CASSPVAVVDTQYF. The CDR3, as DNA: TGTGCCAGCAGCCCAGTGGCAGTTGTTGATACGCAGTATTTT.

This clone showed up just once. This chain links TRBV28 with TRBJ2-5; D is possibly TRBD1 (6 bases). V was clipped by 5 bases and J by 5 bases, with 21 bases between them. The CDR3 is 16 residues long. The germline CDR1 and CDR2 sequences are MDHEN and SYDVKM. The CDR3 coding sequence is TGTGCCAGCAGTGACCTCCTGACAGGTTTGGGTGAGACCCAGTACTTC. It is translated as CASSDLLTGLGETQYF.

The CDR3 sequence is CATHRGSGNTIYF. The CDR3 region has the DNA TGTGCCACCCACAGGGGCTCTGGAAACACCATATATTTT. This chain joins TRBV6-5 and TRBJ1-3; 7 nucleotides align to TRBD1. Germline V gene data show CDR1 as MNHEY and CDR2 as SVGAGI. The CDR3 contains 13 residues. Germline trimming cut 10 bases from V and 0 bases from J; bases unmatched to any gene: 3.

This clone has only one observation. The gene calls are TRBV10-3 and TRBJ1-1; 7 bases map to TRBD1. The CDR3 has 15 amino acids. Per germline, CDR1 ENHRY and CDR2 SYGVKD. The junction had 2 bases not matched to a gene; V was cut back by 0 bases and J by 1 base. CDR3 DNA sequence: TGTGCCATCAGTGAGTCCCGGACAGGGAACACTGAAGCTTTCTTT. Its protein product is CAISESRTGNTEAFF.

The chain uses TRBV5-1 and TRBJ2-3; 10 nucleotides line up with TRBD2. CDR3 length: 15 residues. Germline loops: CDR1 SGHRS, CDR2 YFSETQ. The trim removed 3 bases at V and 4 bases at J, leaving 5 bases unmatched. The CDR3 loop is CASSWASGSADTQYF. The CDR3 DNA reads TGCGCCAGCAGCTGGGCTAGCGGGAGTGCAGATACGCAGTATTTT.

DNA for the CDR3: TGTGCCAGCATCCGCGCAGGGGGGTCCTACAATGAGCAGTTCTTC. This encodes CASIRAGGSYNEQFF. The J gene is TRBJ2-1, the V gene TRBV28, with TRBD1 as a possible D gene (7 bases). With 7 bases removed from V and 1 base from J, the gap between germline ends came to 14 bases. CDR1 is MDHEN, CDR2 SYDVKM, per germline. The CDR3 consists of 15 residues.

The rearrangement links TRBV7-8 to TRBJ2-5, with 9 bases matching TRBD1. Germline CDR1 SGHVS, CDR2 FQNEAQ. The CDR3 sequence is 17 residues long. The V gene end was trimmed by 4 bases and the J gene end by 5 bases; junction bases not matched to a gene: 14. The CDR3 sequence is CASSSPGQGLLYETQYF. As DNA, the CDR3 is TGTGCCAGCAGCTCGCCGGGACAGGGTCTTTTGTATGAGACCCAGTACTTC.

The CDR3 DNA reads as TGTGCCAGTAGTAGCTACAGGGTGAACACTGAAGCTTTCTTT. Its protein product is CASSSYRVNTEAFF. The chain links TRBV19 to TRBJ1-1; D may be TRBD1 (6 bases). Germline V gene sequence: CDR1 LNHDA, CDR2 SQIVND (reference sequence). V gave up 4 bases and J gave up 0 bases, with 9 bases separating them. The CDR3 runs 14 residues. The complete variable domain, with remaining parts taken from reference TRBV19 and TRBJ1-1, reads DGGITQSPKYLFRKEGQNVTLSCEQNLNHDAMYWYRQDPGQGLRLIYYSQIVNDFQKGDIAEGYSVSREKKESFPLTVTSAQKNPTAFYLCASSSYRVNTEAFFGQGTRLTVV.

CDR3 sequence: CASGLVGISNQPQHF. The CDR3 nucleotides read TGTGCTAGTGGTTTGGTGGGGATAAGCAATCAGCCCCAGCATTTT. The V call is TRBV12-5, the J call TRBJ1-5; the D is unclear. This CDR3 has 15 amino acids. V lost 0 bases and J lost 1, with 7 bases in between. Germline values: CDR1 LGHNT, CDR2 FRNRAP.

The chain uses TRBV7-9 and TRBJ2-3; possible D gene TRBD2, 5 bases. Trimming stripped 5 bases from V and 6 bases from J, with 18 bases between. The CDR3 consists of 15 residues. The V gene's germline CDR1 is SEHNR and CDR2 FQNEAQ (reference sequence). CDR3 in DNA: TGTGCCAGCAGCCCGAGGGCTAGAGGTGGCGATACGCAGTATTTT. It specifies CASSPRARGGDTQYF.

The J gene is TRBJ2-4, the V gene TRBV28; the D gene is possibly TRBD1 (6 bases). The CDR3 length is 16 residues. Trimming removed 4 bases from V and 2 bases from J, with 15 bases in between. Germline loops: CDR1 MDHEN, CDR2 SYDVKM. The CDR3 coding sequence is TGTGCCAGCAGTTCTAGCAGGGGATCGTCCAAAAACATTCAGTACTTC. This encodes CASSSSRGSSKNIQYF.

The chain links TRBV4-3 to TRBJ2-7; tentatively, D is TRBD2 (5 bases). Germline-derived CDR1 and CDR2 are LGHNA and YSLEER. This CDR3 region has 14 residues. V was pared by 2 bases and J by 0 bases, with 8 bases between. CDR3 coding DNA: TGCGCCAGCAGCCAAACGGGAAGCTCCTACGAGCAGTACTTC. Amino acid sequence: CASSQTGSSYEQYF.

This sequence joins TRBV6-6 and TRBJ1-5; D call uncertain. Germline CDR1 MNHNY, CDR2 SVGAGI (reference sequence). The V end was cut by 7 bases, the J end by 9 bases, with 16 bases between. This CDR3 spans 13 amino acids. CDR3 nucleotide sequence: TGTGCCAGCACTGTTGAAGGGAGGAGGCCCCAGCATTTT. This codes for CASTVEGRRPQHF.

This chain uses TRBV5-1 with TRBJ2-7; 7 bases align to TRBD2. The CDR3 has 16 residues. V lost 0 bases and J lost 9; bases outside the gene matches: 15. Germline V gene data show CDR1 as SGHRS and CDR2 as YFSETQ. DNA for the CDR3: TGCGCCAGCAGCTTGGTCGGACGACCCCGTGGGGGGGGGCAGTACTTC. Translated: CASSLVGRPRGGGQYF.

The V and J genes are TRBV7-2 and TRBJ2-3; 9 nucleotides match TRBD1. Germline trimming cut 5 bases from V and 4 bases from J; bases unmatched to any gene: 7. Germline CDR1 and CDR2: SGHTA and FQGNSA. The CDR3 consists of 15 residues. DNA of the CDR3: TGTGCCAGCAGCATGGACAGGGGCTTGGCAGATACGCAGTATTTT. This sequence encodes CASSMDRGLADTQYF.

V and J are TRBV18 and TRBJ1-5; no clear D. The CDR3 extends over 14 amino acids. CDR1 KGHSH and CDR2 LQKENI come from the germline V gene. Trimming took off 10 bases at V and 3 bases at J, with 16 bases between the two ends. CDR3 in DNA: TGTGCCAACTCGAAAGAAAAAACCAATCAGCCCCAGCATTTT. Encoded protein: CANSKEKTNQPQHF.

The chain combines TRBV19 with TRBJ1-3; a weak D match, TRBD1 (5 bases). V was cut by 6 bases and J by 8 bases, with 11 bases left in between. There are 12 residues in the CDR3. CDR1 is LNHDA and CDR2 is SQIVND in the germline V gene (reference sequence). In DNA, the CDR3 is TGTGCCAGTAGCGTCAGGGCGGACACCATATATTTT. This translates into CASSVRADTIYF.